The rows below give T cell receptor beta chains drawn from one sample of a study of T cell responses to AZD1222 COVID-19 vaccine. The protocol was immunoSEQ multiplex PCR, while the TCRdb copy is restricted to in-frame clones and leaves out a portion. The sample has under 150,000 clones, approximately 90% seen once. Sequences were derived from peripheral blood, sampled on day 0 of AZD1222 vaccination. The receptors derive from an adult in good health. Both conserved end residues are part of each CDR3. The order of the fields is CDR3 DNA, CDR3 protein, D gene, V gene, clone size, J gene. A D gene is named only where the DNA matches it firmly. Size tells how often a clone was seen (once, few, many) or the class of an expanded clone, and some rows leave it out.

TGCGCCAGCAGCTTGGTGGGGGGTAGCAATCAGCCCCAGCATTTT | CASSLVGGSNQPQHF | - | TRBV5-1 | - | TRBJ1-5
TGTGCCAGTAGAAGACAGGGAACTTCAGGAGAGCAGTACTTC | CASRRQGTSGEQYF | TRBD1 | TRBV19 | - | TRBJ2-7
TGTGCCAGCAGTTTCCTCCCGAGATCCTACGAGCAGTACTTC | CASSFLPRSYEQYF | - | TRBV6-5 | once | TRBJ2-7
TGCGCCAGCAGCCAAGGGGGGGCTAGCGGGGGCACAGATACGCAGTATTTT | CASSQGGASGGTDTQYF | TRBD2 | TRBV4-1 | - | TRBJ2-3
TGTGCCAGTAGTATAGAGAGGCAGCGGACGCAGTATTTT | CASSIERQRTQYF | - | TRBV19 | - | TRBJ2-3
TGCGCCAGCAGCTTTATCGATAACACCGGGGAGCTGTTTTTT | CASSFIDNTGELFF | - | TRBV5-1 | - | TRBJ2-2
TGTGCCAGCAGCTTAGCGACCCACTCACCTGGGACCCAGTACTTC | CASSLATHSPGTQYF | - | TRBV7-2 | once | TRBJ2-5
TGCGCCAGCAGCTTGAGAGACACCAAAGAGACCCAGTACTTC | CASSLRDTKETQYF | - | TRBV5-1 | - | TRBJ2-5
TGCGCCAGCAGCCCCCAGGGGGAATTATATGGCTACACCTTC | CASSPQGELYGYTF | TRBD1 | TRBV5-1 | - | TRBJ1-2
TGTGCCAGCAGCCAAACCTCTGGGGCCAACGTCCTGACTTTC | CASSQTSGANVLTF | - | TRBV14 | - | TRBJ2-6
TGCAGTGCTGCCCCCCAGATTGAAGCTTTCTTT | CSAAPQIEAFF | - | TRBV20-1 | - | TRBJ1-1
TGTGCTAGTGGTTCCGGGACACTATACGAGCAGTACTTC | CASGSGTLYEQYF | - | TRBV12-5 | - | TRBJ2-7
TGTGCCAGCAGCCCCCGCACGACAGCAGAGACCCAGTACTTC | CASSPRTTAETQYF | - | TRBV9 | - | TRBJ2-5
TGTGCCAGCAGACTAACTAATCAGGGGGTACGCAATCAGCCCCAGCATTTT | CASRLTNQGVRNQPQHF | TRBD1 | TRBV28 | - | TRBJ1-5
TGTGCCAGCACCGTTATACCCCTTTCCGCGGATAACTATGGCTACACCTTC | CASTVIPLSADNYGYTF | - | TRBV28 | once | TRBJ1-2
TGTGCCAGCGCCCAGGGAGGGGGCTTGAACACTGAAGCTTTCTTT | CASAQGGGLNTEAFF | TRBD1 | TRBV9 | - | TRBJ1-1
TGTGCCAGCAGCTTAAGGCTAGCGGGAGGGAGGGAGCAGTACTTC | CASSLRLAGGREQYF | TRBD2 | TRBV11-3 | - | TRBJ2-7
TGCAGCGTTAGCAGGGCGGACGAGCAGTACTTC | CSVSRADEQYF | - | TRBV29-1 | - | TRBJ2-7
TGTGCCAGCAGCCTATCTAGCGGGAGGGCCTATGAGCAGTTCTTC | CASSLSSGRAYEQFF | TRBD2 | TRBV3-1/TRBV3-2 | few | TRBJ2-1
TGTGCCAGCAGCCCGGCGGGGGGGGCTCGAGAAAAACTGTTTTTT | CASSPAGGAREKLFF | - | TRBV9 | - | TRBJ1-4
TGTGCCTGGAGTGTTACAGAGAACACTGAAGCTTTCTTT | CAWSVTENTEAFF | - | TRBV30 | - | TRBJ1-1
TGTGCCAGCAGCCCGGGCGGTGGAGGGTACAATGAGCAGTTCTTC | CASSPGGGGYNEQFF | - | TRBV7-3 | once | TRBJ2-1
TGTGCCAGCAGTTTGGTCGGGACAGGGAGGCTGCTGCCCCACTTT | CASSLVGTGRLLPHF | TRBD1 | TRBV27 | - | TRBJ1-6
TGTGCCAGCAGCCACCGAGGGGGTAGGAACACCATATATTTT | CASSHRGGRNTIYF | - | TRBV3-1/TRBV3-2 | - | TRBJ1-3
TGTGCCAGCTCACCACCTTATCCGTCGGGCGGCTACACCTTC | CASSPPYPSGGYTF | - | TRBV18 | few | TRBJ1-2
TGTGCCAGTAGTATCGGACCCTCACGGGGTAGCAATCAGCCCCAGCATTTT | CASSIGPSRGSNQPQHF | - | TRBV19 | - | TRBJ1-5
TGTGCCAGCGGAACCGAAAGCGGGACTCTACGCGAGCAGTACTTC | CASGTESGTLREQYF | TRBD2 | TRBV5-4 | - | TRBJ2-7
TGCGCCAGCAGCTTGATTAGACTAGCGGGGGGGCTCCATGAGCAGTTCTTC | CASSLIRLAGGLHEQFF | TRBD2 | TRBV5-1 | - | TRBJ2-1
TGTGCCAGCAGCGGGAGGGGACTAGCGGGGGGTTACGAGCAGTACTTC | CASSGRGLAGGYEQYF | TRBD2 | TRBV7-2 | - | TRBJ2-7
TGTGCCAGCAGCCTAATTAAAGGTGACAGGGATTCCAACTATGGCTACACCTTC | CASSLIKGDRDSNYGYTF | TRBD1 | TRBV11-2 | - | TRBJ1-2
TGTGCCAGTAAGAGACAGTCTTCTGGGCCCCAGCATTTT | CASKRQSSGPQHF | - | TRBV19 | - | TRBJ1-5
TGTGCCTGGAACACCGGGACGTATTATGGCTACACCTTC | CAWNTGTYYGYTF | - | TRBV30 | - | TRBJ1-2
TGCGCCAGCAGCTTGGCAGGGTGGAACACTGAAGCTTTCTTT | CASSLAGWNTEAFF | - | TRBV5-1 | once | TRBJ1-1
TGTGCCAGCTCACCTCGGACAGGCCAGAATCAGCCCCAGCATTTT | CASSPRTGQNQPQHF | TRBD1 | TRBV18 | few | TRBJ1-5
TGTGCCAGTAGTGGCCTGTCGGGCAGCTCGGGGACCGGGGAGCTGTTTTTT | CASSGLSGSSGTGELFF | - | TRBV19 | few | TRBJ2-2
TGTGCCAGCAGTGGCCCGTCCCGGGACAGGGGCACCGGGGCCAACGTCCTGACTTTC | CASSGPSRDRGTGANVLTF | TRBD1 | TRBV28 | - | TRBJ2-6
TGTGCCAGCAGCCGACTCGGGACTAGCGTTAAAGGGAGCGAGCAGTACTTC | CASSRLGTSVKGSEQYF | TRBD2 | TRBV3-1/TRBV3-2 | few | TRBJ2-7
TGTGCCAGCCGGGGCAGGGACTATCACGAGCAGTACTTC | CASRGRDYHEQYF | TRBD2 | TRBV14 | few | TRBJ2-7
TGTGCCAGCAGCTTAGAAACAGGGGCGTACTATGGCTACACCTTC | CASSLETGAYYGYTF | TRBD1 | TRBV7-9 | - | TRBJ1-2
TGTGCCAGCAGCTTAGCGCGGAACTACAATGAGCAGTTCTTC | CASSLARNYNEQFF | - | TRBV7-6 | once | TRBJ2-1
TGTGCCAGCAGCCGACTAGCGGGGGTTTACAATGAGCAGTTCTTC | CASSRLAGVYNEQFF | TRBD2 | TRBV27 | - | TRBJ2-1
TGTGCCAGCAGGGGGTCGACGGAGGGAAACTATGGCTACACCTTC | CASRGSTEGNYGYTF | - | TRBV6-5 | - | TRBJ1-2
TGTGCCAGCAGCCTTAGCGGGAGTCATGAGACCCAGTACTTC | CASSLSGSHETQYF | TRBD2 | TRBV7-2 | - | TRBJ2-5
TGTGCCAGCATCGGGGGGCGCGGCTATGGCTACACCTTC | CASIGGRGYGYTF | - | TRBV6-5 | - | TRBJ1-2
TGTGCCAGCAGCTTAGATCCCCGGACAGACTGGAGTGGCTACACCTTC | CASSLDPRTDWSGYTF | - | TRBV11-2 | - | TRBJ1-2
TGTGCCAGCAGTTACCCGCCAGCCACTGAAGCTTTCTTT | CASSYPPATEAFF | - | TRBV6-6 | - | TRBJ1-1
TGCGCCAGCAGCTTGGCCGGGCGGAAACACGGGGGCGAGCAGTACTTC | CASSLAGRKHGGEQYF | - | TRBV5-1 | - | TRBJ2-7
TGTGCCAGCAGCTTAGGTTGGGGGGCTAGCCAGCCCCAGCATTTT | CASSLGWGASQPQHF | - | TRBV7-2 | - | TRBJ1-5
TGTGCCAGCAGTTCCTTCCCTAGTGCCGGCGCAGAGACCCAGTACTTC | CASSSFPSAGAETQYF | - | TRBV28 | - | TRBJ2-5
TGTGCCAGCAGCCGGTTACAGGGTGGGGACACTGAAGCTTTCTTT | CASSRLQGGDTEAFF | - | TRBV3-1/TRBV3-2 | - | TRBJ1-1